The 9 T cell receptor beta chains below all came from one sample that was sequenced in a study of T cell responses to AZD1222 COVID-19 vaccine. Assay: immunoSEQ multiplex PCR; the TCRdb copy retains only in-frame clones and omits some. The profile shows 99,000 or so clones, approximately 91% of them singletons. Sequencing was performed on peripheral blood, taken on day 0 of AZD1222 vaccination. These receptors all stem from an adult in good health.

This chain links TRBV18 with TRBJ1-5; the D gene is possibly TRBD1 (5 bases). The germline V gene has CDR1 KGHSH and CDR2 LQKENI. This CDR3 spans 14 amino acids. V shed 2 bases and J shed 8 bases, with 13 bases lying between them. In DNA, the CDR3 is TGTGCCAGCTCACCAGGGGCGAGTGTGGAGCCCCAGCATTTT. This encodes CASSPGASVEPQHF.

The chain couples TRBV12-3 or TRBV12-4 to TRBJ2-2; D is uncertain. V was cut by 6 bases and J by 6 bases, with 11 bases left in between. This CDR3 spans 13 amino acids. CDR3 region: CASSPRSAGELFF. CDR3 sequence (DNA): TGTGCCAGCAGCCCCCGGTCCGCCGGGGAGCTGTTTTTT.

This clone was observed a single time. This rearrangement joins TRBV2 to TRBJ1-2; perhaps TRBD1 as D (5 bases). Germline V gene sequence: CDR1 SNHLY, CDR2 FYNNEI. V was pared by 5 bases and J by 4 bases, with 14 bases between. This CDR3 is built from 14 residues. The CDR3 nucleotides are TGTGCCAGCAGTTATTTGATTCAGGGCTATGGCTACACCTTC. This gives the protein CASSYLIQGYGYTF.

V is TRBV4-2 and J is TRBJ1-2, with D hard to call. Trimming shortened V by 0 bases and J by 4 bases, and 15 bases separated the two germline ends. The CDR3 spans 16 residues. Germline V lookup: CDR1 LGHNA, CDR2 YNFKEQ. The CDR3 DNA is TGTGCCAGCAGCCAAGAGGTTCGGCAGCAAATCTATGGCTACACCTTC. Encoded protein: CASSQEVRQQIYGYTF.

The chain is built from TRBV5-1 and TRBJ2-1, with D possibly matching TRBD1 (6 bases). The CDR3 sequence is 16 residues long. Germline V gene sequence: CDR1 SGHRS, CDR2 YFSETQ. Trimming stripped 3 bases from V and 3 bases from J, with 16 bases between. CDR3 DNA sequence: TGCGCCAGCAGCTCCTCTATGGGGGCCCTCTACAATGAGCAGTTCTTC. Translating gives CASSSSMGALYNEQFF. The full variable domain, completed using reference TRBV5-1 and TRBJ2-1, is KAGVTQTPRYLIKTRGQQVTLSCSPISGHRSVSWYQQTPGQGLQFLFEYFSETQRNKGNFPGRFSGRQFSNSRSEMNVSTLELGDSALYLCASSSSMGALYNEQFFGPGTRLTVL.

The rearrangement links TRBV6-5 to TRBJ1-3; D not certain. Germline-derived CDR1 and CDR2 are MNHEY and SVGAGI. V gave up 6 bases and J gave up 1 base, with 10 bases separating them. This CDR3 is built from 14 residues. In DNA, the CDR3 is TGTGCCAGCAGCCAGACTGCTTCTGGAAACACCATATATTTT. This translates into CASSQTASGNTIYF.

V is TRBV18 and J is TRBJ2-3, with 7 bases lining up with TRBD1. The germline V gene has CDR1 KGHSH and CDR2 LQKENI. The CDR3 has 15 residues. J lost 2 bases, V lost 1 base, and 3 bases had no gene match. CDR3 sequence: CASSPRGGDTDTQYF. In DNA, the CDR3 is TGTGCCAGCTCACCACGAGGGGGCGACACAGATACGCAGTATTTT.

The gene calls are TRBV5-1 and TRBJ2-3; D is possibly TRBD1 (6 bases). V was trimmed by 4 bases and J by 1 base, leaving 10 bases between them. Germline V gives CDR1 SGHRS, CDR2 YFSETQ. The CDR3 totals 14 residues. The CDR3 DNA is TGCGCCAGCAGCCCGGGACACCGCACAGATACGCAGTATTTT. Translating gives CASSPGHRTDTQYF.

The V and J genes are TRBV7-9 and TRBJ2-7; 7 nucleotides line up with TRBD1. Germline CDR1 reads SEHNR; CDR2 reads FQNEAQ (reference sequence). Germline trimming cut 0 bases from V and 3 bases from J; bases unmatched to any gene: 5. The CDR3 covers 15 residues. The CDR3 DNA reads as TGTGCCAGCAGCTTAGCTATGGGGACAGACTACGAGCAGTACTTC. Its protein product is CASSLAMGTDYEQYF.